This is a list of T cell receptor beta chains from one sample in a study of blood T cell repertoires in COVID-19. Libraries were prepared by immunoSEQ multiplex PCR; TCRdb keeps only in-frame clonotypes and omits some of them. This sample has around 130,000 clones; over 85% occur once, and the top ten carry 3.7%. The sequencing input was peripheral blood. The receptors shown here come from a man between 45 and 60 years old with active COVID-19. Both conserved end residues are part of each CDR3. A D gene is named only where the DNA matches it firmly. Clone size is given for some rows only: seen once, a few or many times, or a class if the clone is expanded.

NA NA TRBJ2-3 TRBV13 TGTGCCAGCAGCCCGCGGGCACCTGATACGCAGTATTTT CASSPRAPDTQYF
TRBD2 NA TRBJ2-7 TRBV6-6 TGTGCCAGCAGTTCAAGTAGCGGGGCCCGCTACGAGCAGTACTTC CASSSSSGARYEQYF
NA NA TRBJ1-3 TRBV6-6 TGTGCCAGCAGTTACTCGAGACAGGACCCTGGAAACACCATATATTTT CASSYSRQDPGNTIYF
NA NA TRBJ2-7 TRBV19 TGTGCCAGTAGTATACAGTCAACCTACGAGCAGTACTTC CASSIQSTYEQYF
NA NA TRBJ1-2 TRBV6-1 TGTGCCAGCAGTGAACAGCGCTATGGCTACACCTTC CASSEQRYGYTF
NA few TRBJ1-5 TRBV7-3 TGTGCCAGCACCCAGCACAGGGTTATTACTCAGCCCCAGCATTTT CASTQHRVITQPQHF
TRBD2 NA TRBJ2-1 TRBV5-4 TGTGCCAGCAGCCCACCCAATGGACTAGCGGATTACAATGAGCAGTTCTTC CASSPPNGLADYNEQFF
TRBD1 once TRBJ1-2 TRBV6-5 TGTGCCAGCAGTTACGACAGGGGGCGCTCTGGCTACACCTTC CASSYDRGRSGYTF
TRBD2 NA TRBJ2-1 TRBV19 TGTGCCAGTAGTTCCAGCGGGGGGGTAAGTGAGCAGTTCTTC CASSSSGGVSEQFF
TRBD2 NA TRBJ2-1 TRBV10-2 TGCGCCAGCAGTGATGGGGGGGGGACCTACAATGAGCAGTTCTTC CASSDGGGTYNEQFF
NA NA TRBJ1-5 TRBV27 TGTGCCAGCAGTTTAACCCCCCTAGTCTCCCAGCATTTT CASSLTPLVSQHF
TRBD1 NA TRBJ2-7 TRBV5-4 TGTGCCAGCAGCTTACCGGGACAGGGTTCCTACGAGCAGTACTTC CASSLPGQGSYEQYF